This T cell receptor (beta chain) was retrieved from a study of PD-L1 blockade in urothelial cancer. The assay was immunoSEQ multiplex PCR, and TCRdb's table has in-frame clones only and misses some. This table has about 80,000 clones, around 90% appearing once. Study-level findings and limits: Durable benefit accompanied greater 3-week expansion of tumor-associated blood clones.

Of note for this clone: No antigen is known for it.

The study collected 1 to 8 samples per patient, pretreatment and on-treatment. This CDR3 is 14 amino acids long. Unmatched junction bases numbered 1, after V lost 3 bases and J lost 0 bases. Germline CDR1 and CDR2: KGHSH and LQKENI. The sequencing here drew on PBMCs, taken around atezolizumab (anti-PD-L1) treatment. The V and J genes are TRBV18 and TRBJ1-1; 7 nucleotides align to TRBD1. This sequence originates from a woman aged 70-85 years with urothelial cancer. CDR3: CASSPGQMNTEAFF. The CDR3 DNA reads TGTGCCAGCTCACCGGGACAGATGAACACTGAAGCTTTCTTT. The variable domain in full, completed from reference TRBV18 and TRBJ1-1, reads NAGVMQNPRHLVRRRGQEARLRCSPMKGHSHVYWYRQLPEEGLKFMVYLQKENIIDESGMPKERFSAEFPKEGPSILRIQQVVRGDSAAYFCASSPGQMNTEAFFGQGTRLTVV.